Listed below are T cell receptor beta chains from one sample, sequenced in a study of T-cell memory formation after mild COVID-19. TCRdb used MiXCR to reprocess the 5' RACE reads, holding one entry per CDR3 protein. The sample contains 380,000 or so distinct CDR3 sequences, around 14% of which appear only once. The sequenced sample consisted of PBMCs or a T cell subset sorted from them (not recorded which). The source of these receptors is a man between 18 and 35 years old who had mild COVID-19 (a few samples of this study predate the infection). Cell type and time point are not known. The CDR3 runs from the conserved cysteine through the conserved F or W. A D gene is named only where the DNA matches it firmly. Not all rows give a size; the values are once, few, many and, for expanded clones, a class.

>TRBV5-1|TRBD2|-|15|TRBJ2-1
TGCGCCAGCAGCGTCCTTGGGAGGGCCGGGAATGAGCAGTTCTTC
CASSVLGRAGNEQFF
>TRBV4-2|-|few|12|TRBJ2-4
TGTGCCAGCAGCCAAGACCGTAACATTCAGTACTTC
CASSQDRNIQYF
>TRBV6-5|TRBD1|few|14|TRBJ1-4
TGTGCCAGCAGTACGGGACAGAGGACCGAAAAACTGTTTTTT
CASSTGQRTEKLFF
>TRBV9|TRBD1|-|16|TRBJ2-4
TGTGCCAGCAGCGCAGGAAGGGGGCTGACCAAAAACATTCAGTACTTC
CASSAGRGLTKNIQYF
>TRBV19|TRBD2|many|13|TRBJ2-1
TGTGCCAGTCGCCGGGGGGGCCGCAATGAGCAGTTCTTC
CASRRGGRNEQFF
>TRBV20-1|-|-|12|TRBJ2-1
TGCAGTGAGCCGGGGGCCCACAATGAGCAGTTCTTC
CSEPGAHNEQFF
>TRBV6-1|-|few|12|TRBJ1-2
TGTGCCAGCAGTGGGGCTTGGGAAATAACCACCTTC
CASSGAWEITTF
>TRBV6-2/TRBV6-3|TRBD2|-|16|TRBJ2-1
TGTGCCAGCAGTTACCTGACTAGCGGGCTCTACAATGAGCAGTTCTTC
CASSYLTSGLYNEQFF
>TRBV20-1|TRBD1|-|13|TRBJ2-1
TGCAGTGCTGACTCCGGGACAGTTAATGAGCAGTTCTTC
CSADSGTVNEQFF
>TRBV6-5|-|many|10|TRBJ1-5
TGTGCCAGCAGTTACCAGCCCCAGCATTTT
CASSYQPQHF
>TRBV19|TRBD1|few|14|TRBJ1-2
TGTGCCAGCAGATCGGGGACAGGGAGCTATGGCTACACCTTC
CASRSGTGSYGYTF
>TRBV30|TRBD2|few|15|TRBJ2-1
TGTGCCTGGAGTGTACTAGCGGGGGGCTACAATGAGCAGTTCTTC
CAWSVLAGGYNEQFF
>TRBV27|-|many|15|TRBJ2-5
TGTGCCAGCAGTTTAATAGGGGCCCCGTTCTGGACCCAGTACTTC
CASSLIGAPFWTQYF
>TRBV18|-|few|12|TRBJ1-4
TGTGCCAGCTCGCGGACGGTCGAAAAACTGTTTTTT
CASSRTVEKLFF
>TRBV7-2|TRBD1|few|15|TRBJ1-1
TGTGCCAGCAGCCACTCCCGGACAGGGCGGCCTGAAGCTTTCTTT
CASSHSRTGRPEAFF
>TRBV24-1|-|few|17|TRBJ2-1
TGTGCCACCAGTGATCTACGAGGGCAGGGGAAGGACAATGAGCAGTTCTTC
CATSDLRGQGKDNEQFF
>TRBV30|-|-|11|TRBJ2-1
TGTGCCTGGAGTAAAGTCCGGGAGCAGTTCTTC
CAWSKVREQFF
>TRBV7-3|TRBD1|-|17|TRBJ2-3
TGTGCCAGCAGCTTACTCCGGGGTGGGACAGGCACAGATACGCAGTATTTT
CASSLLRGGTGTDTQYF
>TRBV5-6|-|few|14|TRBJ2-1
TGTGCCAGCAGCTTGAGCGGCAGGGTCCATGAGCAGTTCTTC
CASSLSGRVHEQFF
>TRBV5-4|-|few|15|TRBJ1-2
TGTGCCAGCAGCCCGGGACTTCCAGCTAACTATGGCTACACCTTC
CASSPGLPANYGYTF
>TRBV12-3/TRBV12-4|-|-|10|TRBJ2-3
TGTGCCACCCAAAGGGATACGCAGTATTTT
CATQRDTQYF
>TRBV6-6|-|-|13|TRBJ1-1
TGTGCCAGCAGACCAGGAAAGAACACTGAAGCTTTATTT
CASRPGKNTEALF
>TRBV28|-|few|12|TRBJ1-2
TGTGCCAGCACCCCCAATAACTATGGCTACACCTTC
CASTPNNYGYTF
>TRBV5-1|-|few|15|TRBJ2-7
TGCGCCAGCAGCTTGGCCGGCGGGTTAGACTACGAGCAGTACTTC
CASSLAGGLDYEQYF
>TRBV5-1|-|-|15|TRBJ2-3
TGCGCCAGCAGCTTGGGCTTCCCTAGCACAGATACGCAGTATTTT
CASSLGFPSTDTQYF
>TRBV5-1|TRBD2|few|16|TRBJ2-1
TGCGCCAGCAGCCCACCCCGGGCGGGGGGGCCGGATGAGCAGTTCTTC
CASSPPRAGGPDEQFF
>TRBV5-1|-|many|12|TRBJ1-2
TGCGCCAGCTCGAGGACACCTGATGGCTACACCTTC
CASSRTPDGYTF
>TRBV12-3/TRBV12-4|-|many|13|TRBJ1-1
TGTGCCAGCAGTTTGGGGGTGGGCACTGAAGCTTTCTTT
CASSLGVGTEAFF
>TRBV7-9|TRBD1|few|15|TRBJ1-1
TGTGCCAGCAGCTATGGGGGACAGATAAACACTGAAGCTTTCTTT
CASSYGGQINTEAFF
>TRBV6-5|TRBD1|-|15|TRBJ2-2
TGTGCCAGCAGTCGGGACAGTTCGAACACCGGGGAGCTGTTTTTT
CASSRDSSNTGELFF
>TRBV12-3/TRBV12-4|TRBD1|few|13|TRBJ1-2
TGTGCCAGCAACCCGGGACAGGGCTATGGCTACACCTTC
CASNPGQGYGYTF
>TRBV7-2|TRBD2|few|18|TRBJ2-2
TGTGCCAGCAGCTTAGAGAGTAGCGGGGGGCTGAACACCGGGGAGCTGTTTTTT
CASSLESSGGLNTGELFF
>TRBV7-9|TRBD2|-|15|TRBJ2-1
TGTGCCAGCAGCAAAAGGGGACTAGCGGGGGCTGAGCAGTTCTTC
CASSKRGLAGAEQFF
>TRBV5-1|-|many|17|TRBJ2-2
TGCGCCAGCAGCTTGAACCTTCGCAGGGCTAACACCGGGGAGCTGTTTTTT
CASSLNLRRANTGELFF
>TRBV12-3/TRBV12-4|-|few|14|TRBJ2-5
TGTGCCAGCACTGCGACGGACTCGAGAGAGACCCAGTACTTC
CASTATDSRETQYF
>TRBV7-9|-|-|13|TRBJ1-2
TGTGCCAGCAGCTACGCCGGGGGGTATGGCTACACCTTC
CASSYAGGYGYTF
>TRBV7-2|-|few|14|TRBJ2-5
TGTGCCAGCAGCTTAATTGGACAACAAGAGACCCAGTACTTC
CASSLIGQQETQYF
>TRBV30|-|-|16|TRBJ1-1
TGTGCCTGGAGTGTACTCTCGACAGGAGTTAACACTGAAGCTTTCTTT
CAWSVLSTGVNTEAFF
>TRBV2|-|few|16|TRBJ2-7
TGTGCCAGCAACATCCTCCCCGACAGGAGGGGCTACGAGCAGTACTTC
CASNILPDRRGYEQYF
>TRBV6-5|TRBD2|-|11|TRBJ2-5
TGTGCCAGCATGATTAGCGGGGCCCAGTACTTC
CASMISGAQYF
>TRBV5-1|-|few|14|TRBJ2-2
TGCGCCAGCAGTGGGGTATCCGTTGCCGGGGAGCTGTTTTTT
CASSGVSVAGELFF
>TRBV6-5|TRBD1|many|14|TRBJ1-6
TGTGCCAGCAGTAGGGACAGGGGTAATTCACCCCTCCACTTT
CASSRDRGNSPLHF
>TRBV7-9|TRBD1|-|17|TRBJ1-6
TGTGCCAGCAGCTCCACCCGACAGGGCATGAGGGGATCACCCCTCCACTTT
CASSSTRQGMRGSPLHF
>TRBV7-9|-|-|11|TRBJ1-2
TGTGCCAGCCAGGCGGTGGATGGCTACACCTTC
CASQAVDGYTF
>TRBV6-1|-|few|15|TRBJ2-3
TGTGCCAGCAGAGTAGGGGATTCCTGGGCAGATACGCAGTATTTT
CASRVGDSWADTQYF
>TRBV12-3/TRBV12-4|-|many|12|TRBJ2-7
TGTGCCAGCAGTTTATTCGGTATAGAGCAGTACTTC
CASSLFGIEQYF
>TRBV20-1|TRBD1|-|15|TRBJ2-5
TGCAGTGCTGGGGATGGACAGGGGGCATGGGAGACCCAGTACTTC
CSAGDGQGAWETQYF
>TRBV9|-|few|15|TRBJ2-7
TGTGCCAGCAGCGTAGATCCGGGAATCATGTACGAGCAGTACTTC
CASSVDPGIMYEQYF
>TRBV6-5|TRBD2|many|20|TRBJ2-1
TGTGCCAGCAGCCACCCAGCTAGCGGGGGGGACCACCCCTATTACAATGAGCAGTTCTTC
CASSHPASGGDHPYYNEQFF
>TRBV7-2|-|many|12|TRBJ1-1
TGTGCCAGCAGCTTAGATCCGTCCGTGGCTTTCTTT
CASSLDPSVAFF
>TRBV6-1|TRBD1|-|15|TRBJ2-7
TGTGCCAGCAGTGAATCCCCGGGACAGGGCTACGAGCAGTACTTC
CASSESPGQGYEQYF
>TRBV2|-|-|16|TRBJ2-3
TGTGCCAGCAGTGTCGGTGGGTCCCCTAAGGAAGATACGCAGTATTTT
CASSVGGSPKEDTQYF
>TRBV7-9|TRBD1|few|17|TRBJ2-5
TGTGCCAGCAGCTCCTATAGCCGGGACAGGGGCGGAGAGACCCAGTACTTC
CASSSYSRDRGGETQYF
>TRBV7-9|TRBD1|-|14|TRBJ1-1
TGTGCCAGCAGCGCGAGACAGGGTTGGTCTGAAGCTTTCTTT
CASSARQGWSEAFF
>TRBV5-5|-|many|14|TRBJ2-3
TGTGCCAGCAGCCTGTCCGTATCCGAGGATACGCAGTATTTT
CASSLSVSEDTQYF